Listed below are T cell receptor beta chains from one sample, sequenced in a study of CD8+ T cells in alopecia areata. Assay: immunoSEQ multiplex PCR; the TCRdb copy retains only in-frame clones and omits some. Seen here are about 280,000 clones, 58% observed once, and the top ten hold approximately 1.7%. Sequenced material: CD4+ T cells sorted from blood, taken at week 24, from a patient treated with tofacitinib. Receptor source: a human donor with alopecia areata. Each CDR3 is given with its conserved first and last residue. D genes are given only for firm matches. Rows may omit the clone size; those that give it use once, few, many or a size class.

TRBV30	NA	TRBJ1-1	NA	TGTGCCTGGAGCTGGGGGAACACTGAAGCTTTCTTT	CAWSWGNTEAFF
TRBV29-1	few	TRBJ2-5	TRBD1	TGCAGCGCTACCGGGACAGGGGTCCCCCAGTACTTC	CSATGTGVPQYF
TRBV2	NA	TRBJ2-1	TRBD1	TGTGCCAGCAGTGGAGGGGGCAGTTCCTACAATGAGCAGTTCTTC	CASSGGGSSYNEQFF
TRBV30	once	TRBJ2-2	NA	TGTGCCTGGACCCTGGGGGGGGAGCTGTTTTTT	CAWTLGGELFF
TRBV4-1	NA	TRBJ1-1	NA	TGCGCCAGCAGCCAAGAGGTGACAGTGAGTTTTTCGAACACTGAAGCTTTCTTT	CASSQEVTVSFSNTEAFF
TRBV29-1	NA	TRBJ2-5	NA	TGCAGCCCGGGATGTTGGACCCAGTACTTC	CSPGCWTQYF
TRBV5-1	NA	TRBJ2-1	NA	TGCGCCAGCAGCAACCGGGGCAATGAGCAGTTCTTC	CASSNRGNEQFF
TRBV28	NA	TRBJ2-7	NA	TGTGCCAGCAGTTTTGGGCAGAGGTACGAGCAGTACTTC	CASSFGQRYEQYF
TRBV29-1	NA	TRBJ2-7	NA	TGCAGCGCCCAAGAAGACCCGGCTAGTTACGAGCAGTACTTC	CSAQEDPASYEQYF
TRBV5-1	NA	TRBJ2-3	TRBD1	TGCGCCAGCAGCTTGATCGGACAGGGAGGTACGCAGTATTTT	CASSLIGQGGTQYF
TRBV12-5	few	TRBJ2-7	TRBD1	TGTGCTAGTGGTTTGCCAAAGACAGGGGCCGAGCAGTACTTC	CASGLPKTGAEQYF
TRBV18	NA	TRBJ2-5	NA	TGTGCCAGCTCACCGAAACAGGCCCAAGAGACCCAGTACTTC	CASSPKQAQETQYF
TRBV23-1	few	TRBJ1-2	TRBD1	TGCGCCAGCAGTCAATCTGGGACAGATAACTATGGCTACACCTTC	CASSQSGTDNYGYTF